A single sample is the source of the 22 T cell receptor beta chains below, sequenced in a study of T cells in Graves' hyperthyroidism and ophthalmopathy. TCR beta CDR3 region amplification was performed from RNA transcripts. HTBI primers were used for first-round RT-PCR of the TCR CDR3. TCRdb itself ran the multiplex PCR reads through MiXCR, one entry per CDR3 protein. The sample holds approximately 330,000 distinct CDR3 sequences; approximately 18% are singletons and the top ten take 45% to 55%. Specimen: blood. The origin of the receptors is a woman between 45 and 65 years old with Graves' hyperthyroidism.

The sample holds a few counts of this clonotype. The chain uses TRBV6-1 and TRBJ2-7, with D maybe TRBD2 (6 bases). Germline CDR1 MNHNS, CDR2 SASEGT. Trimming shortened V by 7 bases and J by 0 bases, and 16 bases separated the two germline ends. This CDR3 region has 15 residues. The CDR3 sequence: CASTAGGAGSYEQYF. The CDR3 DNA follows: TGTGCCAGCACCGCCGGGGGAGCGGGCTCCTACGAGCAGTACTTC.

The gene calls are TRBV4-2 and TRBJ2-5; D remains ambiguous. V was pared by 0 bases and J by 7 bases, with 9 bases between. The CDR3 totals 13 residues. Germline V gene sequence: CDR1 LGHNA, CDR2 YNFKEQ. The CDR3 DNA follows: TGTGCCAGCAGCCAAGATAATACGGCGACCCAGTACTTC. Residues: CASSQDNTATQYF.

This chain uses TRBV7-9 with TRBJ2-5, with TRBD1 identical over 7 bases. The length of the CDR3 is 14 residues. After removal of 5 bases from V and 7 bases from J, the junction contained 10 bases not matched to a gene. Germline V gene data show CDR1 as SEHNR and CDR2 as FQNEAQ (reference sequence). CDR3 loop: CASSPLDRAGTQYF. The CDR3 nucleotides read TGTGCCAGCAGCCCTCTCGACAGGGCCGGGACCCAGTACTTC. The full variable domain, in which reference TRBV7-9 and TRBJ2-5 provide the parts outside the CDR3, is DTGVSQNPRHKITKRGQNVTFRCDPISEHNRLYWYRQTLGQGPEFLTYFQNEAQLEKSRLLSDRFSAERPKGSFSTLEIQRTEQGDSAMYLCASSPLDRAGTQYFGPGTRLLVL.

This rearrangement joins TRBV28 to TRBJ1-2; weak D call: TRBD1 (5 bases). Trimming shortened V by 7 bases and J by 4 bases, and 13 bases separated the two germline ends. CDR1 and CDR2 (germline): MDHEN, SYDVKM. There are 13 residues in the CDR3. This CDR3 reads CASKIPGTYGYTF. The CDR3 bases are TGTGCCAGCAAAATCCCAGGGACCTATGGCTACACCTTC.

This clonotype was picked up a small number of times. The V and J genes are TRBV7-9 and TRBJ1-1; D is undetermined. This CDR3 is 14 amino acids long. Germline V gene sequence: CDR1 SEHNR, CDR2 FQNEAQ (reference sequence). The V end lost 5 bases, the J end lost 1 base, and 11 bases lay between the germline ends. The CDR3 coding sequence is TGTGCCAGCAGCCCCGGGTGGGAGAACACTGAAGCTTTCTTT. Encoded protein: CASSPGWENTEAFF.

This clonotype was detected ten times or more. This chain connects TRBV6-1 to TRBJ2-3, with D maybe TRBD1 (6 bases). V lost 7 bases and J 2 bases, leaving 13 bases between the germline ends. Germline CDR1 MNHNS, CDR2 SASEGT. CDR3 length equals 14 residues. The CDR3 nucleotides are TGTGCCAGCACCCTGGACAGAAACACAGATACGCAGTATTTT. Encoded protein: CASTLDRNTDTQYF.

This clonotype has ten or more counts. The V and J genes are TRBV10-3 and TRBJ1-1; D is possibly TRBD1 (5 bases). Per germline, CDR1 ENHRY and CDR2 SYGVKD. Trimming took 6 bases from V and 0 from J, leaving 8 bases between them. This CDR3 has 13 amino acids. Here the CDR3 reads CAIRGGMNTEAFF. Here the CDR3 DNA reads TGTGCCATCAGGGGGGGGATGAACACTGAAGCTTTCTTT.

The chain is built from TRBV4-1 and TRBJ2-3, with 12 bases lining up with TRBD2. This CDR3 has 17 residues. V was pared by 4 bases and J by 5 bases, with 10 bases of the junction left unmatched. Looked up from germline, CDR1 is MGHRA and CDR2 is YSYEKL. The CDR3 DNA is TGCGCCAGCAGCCTCAGACTAGCGGGAGATGTTCGAGATACGCAGTATTTT. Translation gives CASSLRLAGDVRDTQYF.

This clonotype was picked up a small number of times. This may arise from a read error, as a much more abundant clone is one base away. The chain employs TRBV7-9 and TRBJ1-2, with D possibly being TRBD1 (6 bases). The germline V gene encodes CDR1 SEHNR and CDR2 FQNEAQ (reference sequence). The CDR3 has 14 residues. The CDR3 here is CASSPRTVRDGYIF. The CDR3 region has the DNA TGTGCCAGCAGCCCCCGGACAGTCCGTGATGGCTACATCTTC. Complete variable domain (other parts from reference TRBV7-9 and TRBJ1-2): DTGVSQNPRHKITKRGQNVTFRCDPISEHNRLYWYRQTLGQGPEFLTYFQNEAQLEKSRLLSDRFSAERPKGSFSTLEIQRTEQGDSAMYLCASSPRTVRDGYIFGSGTRLTVV.

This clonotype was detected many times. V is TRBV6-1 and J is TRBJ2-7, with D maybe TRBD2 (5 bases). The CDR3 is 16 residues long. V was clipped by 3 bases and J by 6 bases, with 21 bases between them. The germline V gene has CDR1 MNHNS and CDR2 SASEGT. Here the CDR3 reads CASSERVRPFPTEQYV. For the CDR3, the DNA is TGTGCCAGCAGTGAGCGGGTGAGACCGTTCCCTACCGAGCAGTACGTC.

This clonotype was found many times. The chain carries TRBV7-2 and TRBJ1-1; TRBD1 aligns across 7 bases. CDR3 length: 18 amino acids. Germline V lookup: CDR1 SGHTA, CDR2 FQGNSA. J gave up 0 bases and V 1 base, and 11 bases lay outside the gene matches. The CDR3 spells CASSLERRGHLVNTEAFF. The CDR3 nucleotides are TGTGCCAGCAGCTTAGAGAGGAGGGGGCATTTAGTGAACACTGAAGCTTTCTTT.

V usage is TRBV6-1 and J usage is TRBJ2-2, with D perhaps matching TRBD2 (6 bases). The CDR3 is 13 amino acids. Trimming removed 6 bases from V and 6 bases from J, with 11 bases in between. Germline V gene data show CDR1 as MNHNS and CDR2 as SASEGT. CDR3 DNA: TGTGCCAGCAGGACGGGGGAATCCGGGGAGCTGTTTTTT. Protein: CASRTGESGELFF.

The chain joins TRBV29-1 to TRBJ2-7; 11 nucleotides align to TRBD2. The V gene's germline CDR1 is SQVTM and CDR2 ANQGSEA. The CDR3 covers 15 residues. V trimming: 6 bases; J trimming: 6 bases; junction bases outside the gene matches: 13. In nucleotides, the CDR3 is TGCAGCGTCCGCGGGGGGACTAGCGGTACCCCCGAGCAGTACTTC. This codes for CSVRGGTSGTPEQYF.

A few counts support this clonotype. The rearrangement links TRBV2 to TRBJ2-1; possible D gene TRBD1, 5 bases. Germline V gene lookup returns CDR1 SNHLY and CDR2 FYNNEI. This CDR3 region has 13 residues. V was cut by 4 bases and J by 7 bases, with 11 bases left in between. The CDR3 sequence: CASSGPAGNEQFF. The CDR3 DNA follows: TGTGCCAGCAGTGGACCGGCAGGGAATGAGCAGTTCTTC.

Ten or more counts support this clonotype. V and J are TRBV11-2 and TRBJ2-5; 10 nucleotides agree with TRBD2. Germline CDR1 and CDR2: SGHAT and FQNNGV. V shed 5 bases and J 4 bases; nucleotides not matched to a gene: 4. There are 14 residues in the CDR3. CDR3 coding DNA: TGTGCCAGCAGCCCTAGCGGGGGAACAGAGACCCAGTACTTC. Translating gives CASSPSGGTETQYF.

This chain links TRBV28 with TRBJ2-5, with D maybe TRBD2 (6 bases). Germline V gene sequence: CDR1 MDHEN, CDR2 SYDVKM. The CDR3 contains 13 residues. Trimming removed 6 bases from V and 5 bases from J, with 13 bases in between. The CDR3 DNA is TGTGCCAGCAGCCACGGGGGAGGTGAGACCCAGTACTTC. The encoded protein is CASSHGGGETQYF. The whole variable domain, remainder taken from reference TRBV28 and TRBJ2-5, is DVKVTQSSRYLVKRTGEKVFLECVQDMDHENMFWYRQDPGLGLRLIYFSYDVKMKEKGDIPEGYSVSREKKERFSLILESASTNQTSMYLCASSHGGGETQYFGPGTRLLVL.

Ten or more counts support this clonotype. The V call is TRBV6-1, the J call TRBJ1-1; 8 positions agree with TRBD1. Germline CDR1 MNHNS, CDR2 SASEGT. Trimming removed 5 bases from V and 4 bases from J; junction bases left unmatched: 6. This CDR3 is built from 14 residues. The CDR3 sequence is CASSLGQGLTEAFF. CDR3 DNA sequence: TGTGCCAGCAGTTTAGGACAGGGACTCACTGAAGCTTTCTTT.

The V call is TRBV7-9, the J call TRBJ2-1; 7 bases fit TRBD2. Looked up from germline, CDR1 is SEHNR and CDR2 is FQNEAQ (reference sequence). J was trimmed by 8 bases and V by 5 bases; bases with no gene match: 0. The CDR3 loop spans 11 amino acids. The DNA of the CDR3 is TGTGCCAGCAGCCGGGAGGATGAGCAGTTCTTC. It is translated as CASSREDEQFF.

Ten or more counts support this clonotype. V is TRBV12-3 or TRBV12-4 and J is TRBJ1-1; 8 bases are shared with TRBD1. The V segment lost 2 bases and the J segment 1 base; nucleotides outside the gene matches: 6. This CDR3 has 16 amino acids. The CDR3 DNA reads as TGTGCCAGCAGTTTATGGACAGGGTCCTGGAACACTGAAGCTTTCTTT. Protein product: CASSLWTGSWNTEAFF.

The CDR3 nucleotides read TGCGCCAGCCGACACGGGACCCCCCTTCAGATAAACTATGGCTACACCTTC. Translated: CASRHGTPLQINYGYTF. The chain links TRBV5-1 to TRBJ1-2; TRBD1 might be the D (5 bases). Germline CDR1 reads SGHRS; CDR2 reads YFSETQ. Trimming pared 7 bases from V and 2 bases from J, leaving 24 bases between. This CDR3 has 17 residues. The variable domain in full, with the rest retrieved from reference TRBV5-1 and TRBJ1-2, is KAGVTQTPRYLIKTRGQQVTLSCSPISGHRSVSWYQQTPGQGLQFLFEYFSETQRNKGNFPGRFSGRQFSNSRSEMNVSTLELGDSALYLCASRHGTPLQINYGYTFGSGTRLTVV.

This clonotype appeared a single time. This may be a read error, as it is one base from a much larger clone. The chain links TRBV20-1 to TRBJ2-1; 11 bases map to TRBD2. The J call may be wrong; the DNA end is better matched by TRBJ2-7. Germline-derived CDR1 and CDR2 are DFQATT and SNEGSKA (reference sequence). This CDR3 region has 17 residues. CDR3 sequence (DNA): TGCAGTGCTAGGCCTATGCTAGCGGGGGGCTCCTACAATGAGCAGTACTTC. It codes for CSARPMLAGGSYNEQYF.

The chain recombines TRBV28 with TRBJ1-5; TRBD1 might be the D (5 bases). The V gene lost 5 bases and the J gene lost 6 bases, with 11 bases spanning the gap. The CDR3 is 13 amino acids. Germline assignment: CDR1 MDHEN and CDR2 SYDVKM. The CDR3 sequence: CASSAGTAQPQHF. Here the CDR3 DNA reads TGTGCCAGCAGTGCCGGGACCGCTCAGCCCCAGCATTTT.